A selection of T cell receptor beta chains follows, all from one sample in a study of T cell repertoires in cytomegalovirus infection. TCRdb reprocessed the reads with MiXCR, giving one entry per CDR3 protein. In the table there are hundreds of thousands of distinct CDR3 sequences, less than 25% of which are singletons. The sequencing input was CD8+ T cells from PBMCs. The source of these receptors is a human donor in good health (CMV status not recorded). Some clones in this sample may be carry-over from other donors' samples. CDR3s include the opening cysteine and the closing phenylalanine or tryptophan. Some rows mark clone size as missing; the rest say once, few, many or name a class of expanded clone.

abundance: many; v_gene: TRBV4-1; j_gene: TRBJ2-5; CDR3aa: CASSRIFSIQETQYF
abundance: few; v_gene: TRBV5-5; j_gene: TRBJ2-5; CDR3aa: CASSPGVAGQETQYF
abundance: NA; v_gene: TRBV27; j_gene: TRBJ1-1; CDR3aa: CASSLSPQGGSTEAFF
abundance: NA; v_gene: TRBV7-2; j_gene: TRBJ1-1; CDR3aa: CASSLGRSLHMNTEAFF
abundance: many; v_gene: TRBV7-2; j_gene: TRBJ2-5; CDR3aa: CASSLDLAGGGKTQYF
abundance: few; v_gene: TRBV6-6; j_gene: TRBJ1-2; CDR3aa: CASNSRGWYYGYTF
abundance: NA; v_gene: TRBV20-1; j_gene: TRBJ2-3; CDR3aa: CSARDLDLGEGTDTQYF
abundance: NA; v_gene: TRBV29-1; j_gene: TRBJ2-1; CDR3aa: CSVRGTGMDNEQFF
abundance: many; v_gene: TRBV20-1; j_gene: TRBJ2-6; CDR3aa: CSARDRTGNGANVLTF
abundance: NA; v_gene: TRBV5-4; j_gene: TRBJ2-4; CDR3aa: CASSGTGGDIQYF
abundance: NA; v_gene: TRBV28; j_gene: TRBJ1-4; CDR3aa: CASSLEPGTFEKLFF
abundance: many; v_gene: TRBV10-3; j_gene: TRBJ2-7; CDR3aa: CAITSGQTYEQYF
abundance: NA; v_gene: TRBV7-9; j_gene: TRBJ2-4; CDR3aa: CASSLAGRDAQYF
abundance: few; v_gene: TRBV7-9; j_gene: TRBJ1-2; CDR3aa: CASSLGDGGYGYTF
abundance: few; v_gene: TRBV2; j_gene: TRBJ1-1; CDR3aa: CASTLDRSTEAFF
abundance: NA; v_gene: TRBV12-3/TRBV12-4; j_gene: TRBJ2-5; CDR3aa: CASSFRGETQYF
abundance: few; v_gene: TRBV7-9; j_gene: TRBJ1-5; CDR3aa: CASSGGGNNQPQHF
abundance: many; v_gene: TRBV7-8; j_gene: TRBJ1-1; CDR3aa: CASSAAGTNTEAFF
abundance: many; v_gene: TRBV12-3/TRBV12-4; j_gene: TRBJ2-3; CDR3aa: CASSSVEGGDTQYF
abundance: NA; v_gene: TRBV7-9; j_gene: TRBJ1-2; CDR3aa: CASSSLDSLRGYGYTF
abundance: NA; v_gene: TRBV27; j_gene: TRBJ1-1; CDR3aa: CVSMMNTEAFF
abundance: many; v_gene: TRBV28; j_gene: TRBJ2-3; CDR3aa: CASRTTDTQYF
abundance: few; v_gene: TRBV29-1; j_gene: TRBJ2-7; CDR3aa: CSVAGTSGSYEQYF
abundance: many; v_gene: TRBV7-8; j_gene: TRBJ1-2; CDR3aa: CASSLGGVNYGYTF
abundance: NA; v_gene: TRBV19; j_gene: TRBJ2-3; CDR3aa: CASSPLDFLYTDTQYF
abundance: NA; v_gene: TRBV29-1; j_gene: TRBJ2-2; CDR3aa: CSVEKSPGGSGELFF
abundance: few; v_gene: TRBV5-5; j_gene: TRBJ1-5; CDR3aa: CASSLEYRATSNQPQHF
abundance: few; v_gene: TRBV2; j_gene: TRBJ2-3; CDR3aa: CASARGPTDTQYF
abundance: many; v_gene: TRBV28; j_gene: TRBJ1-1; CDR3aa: CASSFSNKNTEAFF
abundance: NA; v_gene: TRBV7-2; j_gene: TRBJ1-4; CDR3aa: CANSSLGGKEKLFF
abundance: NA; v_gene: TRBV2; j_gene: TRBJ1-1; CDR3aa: CASSWDRGRLTEEAFF
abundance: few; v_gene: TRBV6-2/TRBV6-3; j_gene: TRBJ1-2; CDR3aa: CASSPVAGSLNGYTF
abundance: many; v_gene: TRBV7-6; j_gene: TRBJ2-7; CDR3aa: CASSTGTESYEQYF
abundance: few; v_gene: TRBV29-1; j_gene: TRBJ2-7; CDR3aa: CSAAGQGSYEQYF
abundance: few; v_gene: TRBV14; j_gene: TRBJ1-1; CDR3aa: CASSRTGGQVEAFF
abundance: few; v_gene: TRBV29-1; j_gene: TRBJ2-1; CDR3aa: CSVGGVSAYNEQFF
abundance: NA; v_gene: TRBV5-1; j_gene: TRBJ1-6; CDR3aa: CASSSNLLNRGSSPLHF
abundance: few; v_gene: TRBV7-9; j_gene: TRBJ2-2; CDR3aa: CASSSTGFDTGELFF
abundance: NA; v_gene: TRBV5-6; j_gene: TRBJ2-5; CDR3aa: CATGQGESKTQYF
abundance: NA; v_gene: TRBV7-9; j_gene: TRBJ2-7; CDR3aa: CASSPRGQGGISYEQYF
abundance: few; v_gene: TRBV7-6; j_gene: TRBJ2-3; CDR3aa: CASSLRLEGSTDTQYF
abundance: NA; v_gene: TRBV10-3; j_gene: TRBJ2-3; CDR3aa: CAARDNDTDTQYF
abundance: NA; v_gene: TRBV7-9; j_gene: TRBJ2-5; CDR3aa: CASSLPGLAEKTQYF
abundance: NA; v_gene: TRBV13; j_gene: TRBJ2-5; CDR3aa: CASSVDRGSAETQYF
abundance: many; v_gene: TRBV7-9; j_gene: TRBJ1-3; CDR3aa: CASSLTGTGNTIYF
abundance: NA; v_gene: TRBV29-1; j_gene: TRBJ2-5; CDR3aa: CSVGPSGGLGETQYF
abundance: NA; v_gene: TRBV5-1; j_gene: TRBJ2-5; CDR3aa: CASRRRAGETQYF
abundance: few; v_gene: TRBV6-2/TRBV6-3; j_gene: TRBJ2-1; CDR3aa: CASTPAGSEQFF
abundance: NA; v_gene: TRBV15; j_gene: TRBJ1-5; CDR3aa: CATSRTGESNQPQHF
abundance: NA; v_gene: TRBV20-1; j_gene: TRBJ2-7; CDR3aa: CSASRDGSYEQYF
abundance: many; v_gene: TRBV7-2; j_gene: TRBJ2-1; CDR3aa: CASSLDGRYNEQFF
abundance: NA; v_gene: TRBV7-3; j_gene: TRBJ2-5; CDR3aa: CASRLEWAQETQYF
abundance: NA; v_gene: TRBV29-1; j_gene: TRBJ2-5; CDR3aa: CSVEPLAGAEETQYF
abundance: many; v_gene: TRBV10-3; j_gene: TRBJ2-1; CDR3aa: CAISESKGGGAWQFF
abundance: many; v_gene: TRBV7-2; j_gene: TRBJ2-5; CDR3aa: CASSLVKSQETQYF
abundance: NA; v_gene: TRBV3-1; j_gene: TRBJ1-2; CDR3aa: CASSQDSGVPNYGYTF
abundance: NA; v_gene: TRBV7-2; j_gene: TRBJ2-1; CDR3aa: CASLLAGSSYNEQFF
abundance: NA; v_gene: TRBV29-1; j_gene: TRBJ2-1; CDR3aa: CSVEDLPAGVEQFF
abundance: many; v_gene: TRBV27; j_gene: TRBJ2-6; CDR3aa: CASGHSGANVLTF
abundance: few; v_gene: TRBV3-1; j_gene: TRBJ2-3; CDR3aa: CASSRRGNEFTDTQYF